These 15 T cell receptor beta chains were all obtained from the same sample, sequenced in a study of CD8+ T cells in alopecia areata. In each case, RNA was isolated and then reverse transcribed into cDNA as the sequencing template. Assay: immunoSEQ multiplex PCR; the TCRdb copy retains only in-frame clones and omits some. Here the sample spans 150,000 to 200,000 clones, roughly 60% being singletons. Source material: CD4+ T cells sorted from blood. Receptors originate from a human donor in good health.

This clone occurred a few times. The chain recombines TRBV5-1 with TRBJ2-7; maybe TRBD1 (6 bases). The V end lost 0 bases, the J end lost 1 base, and 11 bases lay between the germline ends. This CDR3 is 15 amino acids long. The germline V gene encodes CDR1 SGHRS and CDR2 YFSETQ. The CDR3 protein is CASSLVPGDSYEQYF. The CDR3 nucleotides read TGCGCCAGCAGCTTGGTCCCAGGGGATTCCTACGAGCAGTACTTC.

The chain joins TRBV27 to TRBJ2-1; 9 nucleotides agree with TRBD2. Losses at the gene ends were 8 bases for V and 8 bases for J; bases not matched to a gene: 7. The CDR3 has 13 residues. The germline CDR1 and CDR2 sequences are MNHEY and SMNVEV (reference sequence). CDR3 bases: TGTGCCAGCGGGCGGGAGGGGGGTGATGAGCAGTTCTTC. Translation gives CASGREGGDEQFF.

J is TRBJ2-1 and V is TRBV28; TRBD2 aligns across 9 bases. This CDR3 region has 16 residues. Germline values: CDR1 MDHEN, CDR2 SYDVKM. The junction had 14 bases not matched to a gene; V was cut back by 6 bases and J by 8 bases. This CDR3 reads CASRPKGLAGTDEQFF. Written as DNA, the CDR3 is TGTGCCAGCAGACCAAAAGGGCTAGCGGGAACGGATGAGCAGTTCTTC.

The rearrangement links TRBV30 to TRBJ2-7; TRBD2 matches at 8 bases. This CDR3 is built from 13 residues. Trimming removed 3 bases from V and 1 base from J; junction bases left unmatched: 2. Germline CDR1 is GTSNPN and CDR2 is SVGIG (reference sequence). In DNA form, the CDR3 reads TGTGCCTGGAGCGGACTAGCTTCCTACGAGCAGTACTTC. Amino acids: CAWSGLASYEQYF.

The chain recombines TRBV13 with TRBJ2-7; unclear D gene. This CDR3 has 13 residues. Germline CDR1 reads PRHDT; CDR2 reads FYEKMQ (reference sequence). Trimming stripped 5 bases from V and 5 bases from J, with 13 bases between. The CDR3 sequence: CASSPQWGNEQYF. CDR3 sequence (DNA): TGTGCCAGCAGCCCCCAATGGGGAAACGAGCAGTACTTC. Full variable domain (missing parts from reference TRBV13 and TRBJ2-7): AAGVIQSPRHLIKEKRETATLKCYPIPRHDTVYWYQQGPGQDPQFLISFYEKMQSDKGSIPDRFSAQQFSDYHSELNMSSLELGDSALYFCASSPQWGNEQYFGPGTRLTVT.

The chain links TRBV30 to TRBJ2-1; 7 nucleotides align to TRBD2. In germline, CDR1 is GTSNPN, CDR2 SVGIG (reference sequence). The CDR3 runs to 13 residues. The V segment lost 7 bases and the J segment 10 bases; nucleotides outside the gene matches: 13. Here the CDR3 reads CASTAGLVGEQFF. CDR3 in DNA: TGTGCCTCTACTGCTGGACTAGTGGGAGAGCAGTTCTTC. Complete variable domain (other parts from reference TRBV30 and TRBJ2-1): SQTIHQWPATLVQPVGSPLSLECTVEGTSNPNLYWYRQAAGRGLQLLFYSVGIGQISSEVPQNLSASRPQDRQFILSSKKLLLSDSGFYLCASTAGLVGEQFFGPGTRLTVL.

The genes are TRBV7-2 and TRBJ2-5; 7 bases agree with TRBD2. V lost 0 bases, J lost 5 bases, and 3 bases stayed unmatched. Germline assignment: CDR1 SGHTA and CDR2 FQGNSA. The length of the CDR3 is 14 residues. The CDR3 DNA is TGTGCCAGCAGCTTAGCGGGAGGGCCTGAGACCCAGTACTTC. It yields the protein CASSLAGGPETQYF.

This chain uses TRBV30 with TRBJ2-3; D may be TRBD2 (6 bases). Trimming removed 7 bases from V and 3 bases from J, with 17 bases in between. This CDR3 spans 14 amino acids. CDR1 is GTSNPN and CDR2 is SVGIG in the germline V gene (reference sequence). Written as DNA, the CDR3 is TGTGCCTCACTTGGGGGGAGTAAGACAGATACGCAGTATTTT. Encoded protein: CASLGGSKTDTQYF. The entire variable domain, with the rest obtained from reference TRBV30 and TRBJ2-3, is as follows: SQTIHQWPATLVQPVGSPLSLECTVEGTSNPNLYWYRQAAGRGLQLLFYSVGIGQISSEVPQNLSASRPQDRQFILSSKKLLLSDSGFYLCASLGGSKTDTQYFGPGTRLTVL.

This clone was seen more than once but under ten times. The V call is TRBV29-1, the J call TRBJ2-7; 9 bases map to TRBD2. The CDR3 spans 15 residues. From germline, CDR1 is SQVTM and CDR2 ANQGSEA. Trimming took 0 bases from V and 3 from J; bases not matched to a gene: 6. The CDR3 DNA reads as TGCAGCGTTGAAGATATTAGCGGGAGAGTCTACGAGCAGTACTTC. Protein sequence: CSVEDISGRVYEQYF.

The chain combines TRBV19 with TRBJ2-1; D uncertain. The CDR3 covers 17 residues. V was pared by 0 bases and J by 4 bases, with 16 bases between. Looked up from germline, CDR1 is LNHDA and CDR2 is SQIVND (reference sequence). The CDR3 spells CASSIDARRRSYNEQFF. DNA of the CDR3: TGTGCCAGTAGTATAGATGCCCGGAGACGCTCATACAATGAGCAGTTCTTC.

The chain has TRBV30 and TRBJ2-3; D ambiguous. The CDR3 consists of 11 residues. Germline lookup yields CDR1 GTSNPN and CDR2 SVGIG (reference sequence). The V end lost 2 bases, the J end lost 12 bases, and 12 bases lay between the germline ends. CDR3 sequence reads: CAWSSEVSQYF. In nucleotides, the CDR3 is TGTGCCTGGAGTAGCGAGGTATCACAGTATTTT.

The chain couples TRBV9 to TRBJ1-1, with 7 positions matching TRBD1. With 5 bases clipped from V and 1 base from J, the junction kept 8 bases outside the gene matches. Germline CDR1 reads SGDLS; CDR2 reads YYNGEE. This CDR3 region has 15 residues. In DNA, the CDR3 is TGTGCCAGCAGGGGGACAGAGCTTTCGAACACTGAAGCTTTCTTT. Its translation is CASRGTELSNTEAFF.

The chain carries TRBV15 and TRBJ1-1; D is unclear. The germline V and J ends were trimmed by 8 bases and 0 bases, with 13 bases remaining between them. The V gene's germline CDR1 is LNHNV and CDR2 YYDKDF (reference sequence). CDR3 size: 14 residues. CDR3: CATRGVGLNTEAFF. The CDR3 DNA reads TGTGCCACCCGTGGGGTCGGGTTGAACACTGAAGCTTTCTTT.

This clone was detected ten times or more. V gene TRBV5-1 combines with J gene TRBJ1-1; no clear D gene. V lost 2 bases and J lost 5, with 13 bases in between. This CDR3 is built from 14 residues. The germline gives CDR1 SGHRS, CDR2 YFSETQ. The CDR3 protein is CASSFTGMGTEAFF. The CDR3, as DNA: TGCGCCAGCAGCTTTACTGGGATGGGGACTGAAGCTTTCTTT.

The chain is built from TRBV29-1 and TRBJ2-5; maybe TRBD1 (6 bases). Germline V gene sequence: CDR1 SQVTM, CDR2 ANQGSEA. The CDR3 has 12 residues. With 6 bases removed from V and 9 bases from J, the gap between germline ends came to 17 bases. The CDR3 sequence is CSVRRAQGSQYF. DNA of the CDR3: TGCAGCGTCCGGCGGGCCCAGGGGTCCCAGTACTTC.